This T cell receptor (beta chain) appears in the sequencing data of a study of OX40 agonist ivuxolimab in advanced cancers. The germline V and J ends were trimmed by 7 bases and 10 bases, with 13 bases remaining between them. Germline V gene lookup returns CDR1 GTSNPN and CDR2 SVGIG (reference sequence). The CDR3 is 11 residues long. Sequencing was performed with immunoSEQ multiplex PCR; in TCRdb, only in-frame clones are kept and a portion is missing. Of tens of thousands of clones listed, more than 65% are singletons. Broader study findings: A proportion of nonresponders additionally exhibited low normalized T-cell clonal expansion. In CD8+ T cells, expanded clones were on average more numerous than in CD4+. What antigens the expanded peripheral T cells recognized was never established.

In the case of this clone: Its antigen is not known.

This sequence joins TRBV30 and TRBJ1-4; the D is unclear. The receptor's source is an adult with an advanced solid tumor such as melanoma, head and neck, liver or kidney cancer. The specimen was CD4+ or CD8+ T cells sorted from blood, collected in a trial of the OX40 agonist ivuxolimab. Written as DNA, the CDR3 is TGTGCCTCCCGCGGAGCTGGAAAACTGTTTTTT. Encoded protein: CASRGAGKLFF.